This T cell receptor beta chain was captured in a study of molecular identifiers for immune sequencing clone quantification. This clonotype was detected once. Its antigen is currently unknown. CDR1 and CDR2 (germline): DFQATT, SNEGSKA (reference sequence). The CDR3 sequence is 13 residues long. V lost 1 base and J 6 bases, leaving 13 bases between the germline ends. Findings of the study overall: Under 1% of molecules in naive cells, but over 97% of effector molecules, belonged to clones above 20 RNA copies. Reports indicate spiked Jurkat TCR RNA from one cell could be found among about a million naive cells. The sizes of highly expanded clones could be underestimated when identical TCR molecules share a barcode.

Generation of bulk TCR libraries relied on previously described methods and listed TCR primers. Each CDR3 protein is one row after TCRdb ran MiXCR on the PCR reads. There are 400,000 to 600,000 distinct CDR3 sequences in the sample; around 25% occur only once, and about 0.75% lies in the top ten. The sequenced sample was naive CD8+ T cells from blood, with Jurkat cell RNA spiked in. Sample subset: FACS-sorted CD8+CD4-CCR7+CD45RA+ naive T cells. This receptor was identified in a human donor in good health. Some libraries in this study had Jurkat cell RNA spiked in. The chain has TRBV20-1 and TRBJ2-7; D is possibly TRBD1 (6 bases). The CDR3 loop is CSARGWTVLEQYF. CDR3 bases: TGCAGTGCTAGAGGGTGGACAGTGCTCGAGCAGTACTTC.